This T cell receptor (beta chain) was identified during a study of T-cell memory formation after mild COVID-19. TCRdb processed the 5' RACE reads anew with MiXCR; each CDR3 protein has one entry. This table has around 340,000 distinct CDR3 sequences, roughly 15% appearing once. This clonotype was seen repeatedly, ten times or more. CDR1 and CDR2 (germline): LGHDT, YNNKEL (reference sequence). The CDR3 consists of 14 residues. Trimming cost V 3 bases and J 7 bases, with 15 bases left between them. This rearrangement joins TRBV3-1 to TRBJ1-2; D gene ambiguous. This clonotype was sampled from a man aged 18 to 30 who had mild COVID-19 (a few samples of this study predate the infection). Cell type and time point are not known. Sequencing used PBMCs or a T cell subset sorted from them (not recorded which). CDR3 coding DNA: TGTGCCAGCAGCCATTCCTGGGATGACGTTGGCTACACCTTC. Its protein product is CASSHSWDDVGYTF.